These T cell receptor beta chains were read from a single sample in a study of vaccination effects on CD4 cells after COVID-19. TCRdb's table, derived via immunoSEQ multiplex PCR, lists solely in-frame clones and lacks some. The sample has over 45,000 clones, 50% to 70% seen once. For these TCRs, the target antigens are not known. The material was CD4+ T cells from PBMCs cultured without peptide, obtained before COVID-19 vaccination. These receptors originate from a human donor who received a COVID-19 vaccine. CDR3s include the opening cysteine and the closing phenylalanine or tryptophan. D genes are given only for firm matches. A clone size is listed for some rows: how often the clone was seen (once, few, many), or a class if it is expanded.

DNA	CDR3	size	V	J	D
TGTGCCAGCAGTTACGGACCGAGACAGGGTGGGGAGACCCAGTACTTC	CASSYGPRQGGETQYF	-	TRBV6-5	TRBJ2-5	TRBD1
TGTGCCAGCAGTTGGGGGACAGGGAATAATTCACCCCTCCACTTT	CASSWGTGNNSPLHF	-	TRBV27	TRBJ1-6	TRBD1
TGCGCCAGCAGCTCAAGAAGTGGAGGACAGGGATCTCTCACAGATACGCAGTATTTT	CASSSRSGGQGSLTDTQYF	-	TRBV4-1	TRBJ2-3	TRBD1
TGTGCCAGCTCCCTAAAGGGGGACACCGGGGAGCTGTTTTTT	CASSLKGDTGELFF	few	TRBV2	TRBJ2-2	-
TGTGCCAGCAGCCTGAGCTTGCGCGGGGTCCAAGGGGAAAACACTGAAGCTTTCTTT	CASSLSLRGVQGENTEAFF	-	TRBV7-3	TRBJ1-1	-
TGCGCCAGCAGCTTGGATCCTACTGTTGTCTCTGGAAACACCATATATTTT	CASSLDPTVVSGNTIYF	-	TRBV5-1	TRBJ1-3	-
TGTGCCAGCAGACATAGCGGGAGGCCCCCGGGAGAGCAGTTCTTC	CASRHSGRPPGEQFF	once	TRBV3-1/TRBV3-2	TRBJ2-1	TRBD2
TGTGCCAGCTCACCAGGGGACGAGGGCTACACCTTC	CASSPGDEGYTF	-	TRBV18	TRBJ1-2	-
TGTGCCAGCGGCGGCAGGGGGAGGGCAGATACGCAGTATTTT	CASGGRGRADTQYF	-	TRBV6-5	TRBJ2-3	-
TGTGCCAGCAGCTGGGGGACAGGGAATCAGCCCCAGCATTTT	CASSWGTGNQPQHF	-	TRBV2	TRBJ1-5	TRBD1
TGTGCCAGCAGCCAAGACTACGACAGACAAGCTTTCTTT	CASSQDYDRQAFF	-	TRBV4-2	TRBJ1-1	-
TGCGCCAGCAGCTCCCGAAGGACGTTATCCGATGGGGCCAACGTCCTGACTTTC	CASSSRRTLSDGANVLTF	-	TRBV5-1	TRBJ2-6	-
TGTGCCTGGAGTACAGGGGGCGTTGTCGGCTACACCTTC	CAWSTGGVVGYTF	-	TRBV30	TRBJ1-2	TRBD1